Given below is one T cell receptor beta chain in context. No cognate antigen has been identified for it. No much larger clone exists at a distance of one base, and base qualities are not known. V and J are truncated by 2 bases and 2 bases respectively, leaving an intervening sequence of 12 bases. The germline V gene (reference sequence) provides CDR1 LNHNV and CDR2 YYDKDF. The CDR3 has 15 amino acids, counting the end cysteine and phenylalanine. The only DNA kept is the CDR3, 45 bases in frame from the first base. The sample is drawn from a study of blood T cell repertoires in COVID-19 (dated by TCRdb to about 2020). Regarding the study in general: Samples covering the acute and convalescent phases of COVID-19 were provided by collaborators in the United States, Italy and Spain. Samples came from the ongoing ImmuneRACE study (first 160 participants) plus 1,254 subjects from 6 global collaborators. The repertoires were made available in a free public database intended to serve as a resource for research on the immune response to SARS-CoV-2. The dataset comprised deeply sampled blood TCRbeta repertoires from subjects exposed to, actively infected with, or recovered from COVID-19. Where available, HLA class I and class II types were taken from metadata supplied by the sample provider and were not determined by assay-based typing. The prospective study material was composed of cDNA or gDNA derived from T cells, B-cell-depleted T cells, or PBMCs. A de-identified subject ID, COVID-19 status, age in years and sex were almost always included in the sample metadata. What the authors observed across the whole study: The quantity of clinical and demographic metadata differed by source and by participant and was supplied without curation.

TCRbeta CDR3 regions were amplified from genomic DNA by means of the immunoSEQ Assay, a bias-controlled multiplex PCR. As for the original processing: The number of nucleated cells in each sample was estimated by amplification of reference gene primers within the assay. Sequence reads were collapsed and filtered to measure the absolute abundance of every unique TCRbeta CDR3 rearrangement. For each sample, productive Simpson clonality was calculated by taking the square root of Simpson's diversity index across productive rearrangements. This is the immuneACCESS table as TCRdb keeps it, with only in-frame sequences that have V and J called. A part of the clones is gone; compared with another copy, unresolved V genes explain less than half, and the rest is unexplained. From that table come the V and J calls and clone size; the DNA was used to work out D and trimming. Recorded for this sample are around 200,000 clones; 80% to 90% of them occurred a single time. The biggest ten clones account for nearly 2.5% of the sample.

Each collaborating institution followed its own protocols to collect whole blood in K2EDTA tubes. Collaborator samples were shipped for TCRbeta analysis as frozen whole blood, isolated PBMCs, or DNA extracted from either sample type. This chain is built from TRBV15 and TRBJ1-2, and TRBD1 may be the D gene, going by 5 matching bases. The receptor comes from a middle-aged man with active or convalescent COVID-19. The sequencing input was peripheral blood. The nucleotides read TGTGCCACCAGCAGAAACGCCGGGGGAAACTATGGCTACACCTTC. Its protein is CATSRNAGGNYGYTF.